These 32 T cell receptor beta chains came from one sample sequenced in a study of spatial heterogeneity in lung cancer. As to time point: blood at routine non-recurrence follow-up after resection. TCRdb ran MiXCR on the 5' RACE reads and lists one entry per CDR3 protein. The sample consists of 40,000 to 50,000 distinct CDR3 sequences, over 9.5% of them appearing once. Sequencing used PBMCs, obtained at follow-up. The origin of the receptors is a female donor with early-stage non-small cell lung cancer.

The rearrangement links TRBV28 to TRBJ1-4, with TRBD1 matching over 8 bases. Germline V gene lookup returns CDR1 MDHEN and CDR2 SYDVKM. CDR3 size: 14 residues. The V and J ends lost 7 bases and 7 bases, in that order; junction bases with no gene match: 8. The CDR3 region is CASTIGQGSEKLFF. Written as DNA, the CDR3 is TGTGCCAGCACGATTGGACAGGGAAGTGAAAAACTGTTTTTT.

The CDR3 is CASRQGVVTEAFF. The CDR3 nucleotides read TGTGCCAGTAGACAGGGGGTCGTCACTGAAGCTTTCTTT. J is TRBJ1-1 and V is TRBV19; 8 bases are shared with TRBD1. The length of the CDR3 is 13 residues. J lost 4 bases, V lost 6 bases, and 4 bases had no gene match. Germline assignment: CDR1 LNHDA and CDR2 SQIVND (reference sequence).

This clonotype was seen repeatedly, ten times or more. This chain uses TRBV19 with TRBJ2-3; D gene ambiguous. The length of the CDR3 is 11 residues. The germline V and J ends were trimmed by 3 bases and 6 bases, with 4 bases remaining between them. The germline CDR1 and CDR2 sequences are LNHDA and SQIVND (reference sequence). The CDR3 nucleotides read TGTGCCAGTAGTATCCTCGATACGCAGTATTTT. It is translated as CASSILDTQYF.

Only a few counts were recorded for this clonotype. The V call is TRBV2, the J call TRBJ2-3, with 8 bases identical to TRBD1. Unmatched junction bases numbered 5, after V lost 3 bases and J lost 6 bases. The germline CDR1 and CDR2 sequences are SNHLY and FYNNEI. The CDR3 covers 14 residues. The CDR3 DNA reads TGTGCCAGCAGTGATTCCAGGGGGCGGGATACGCAGTATTTT. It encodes CASSDSRGRDTQYF.

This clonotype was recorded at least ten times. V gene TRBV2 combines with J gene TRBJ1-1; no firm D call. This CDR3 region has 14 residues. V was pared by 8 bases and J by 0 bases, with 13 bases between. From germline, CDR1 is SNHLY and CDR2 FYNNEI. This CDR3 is CASVREGMNTEAFF. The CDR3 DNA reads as TGTGCCAGCGTTCGAGAAGGGATGAACACTGAAGCTTTCTTT.

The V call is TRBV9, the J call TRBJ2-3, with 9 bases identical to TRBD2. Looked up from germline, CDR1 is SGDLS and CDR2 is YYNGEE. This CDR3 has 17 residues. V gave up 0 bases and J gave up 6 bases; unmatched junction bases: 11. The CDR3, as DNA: TGTGCCAGCAGCGTAGCTATTGCTAGCGGGGAGAAGGATACGCAGTATTTT. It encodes CASSVAIASGEKDTQYF.

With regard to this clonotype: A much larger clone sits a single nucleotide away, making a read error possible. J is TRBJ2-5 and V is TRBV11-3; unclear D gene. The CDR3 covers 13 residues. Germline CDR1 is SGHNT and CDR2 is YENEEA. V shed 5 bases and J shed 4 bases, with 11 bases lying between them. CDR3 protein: CASSLQQSETQYF. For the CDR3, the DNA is TGTGCCAGCAGCCTTCAGCAGTCAGAGACCCAGTACTTC.

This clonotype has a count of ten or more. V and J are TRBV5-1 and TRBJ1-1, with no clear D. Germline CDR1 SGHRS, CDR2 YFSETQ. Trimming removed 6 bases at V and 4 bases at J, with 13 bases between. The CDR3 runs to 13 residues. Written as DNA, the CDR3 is TGCGCCAGCAAGGAGGGCGCGGCCACTGAAGCTTTCTTT. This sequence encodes CASKEGAATEAFF.

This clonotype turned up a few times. The chain's CDR3 is CASSSWDRSTDTQYF. CDR3 bases: TGTGCCAGCAGCTCTTGGGACAGGAGCACAGATACGCAGTATTTT. The rearrangement joins TRBV7-2 to TRBJ2-3; 8 nucleotides agree with TRBD1. V was pared by 4 bases and J by 0 bases, with 3 bases of the junction left unmatched. CDR3 length equals 15 residues. CDR1 and CDR2 (germline): SGHTA, FQGNSA.

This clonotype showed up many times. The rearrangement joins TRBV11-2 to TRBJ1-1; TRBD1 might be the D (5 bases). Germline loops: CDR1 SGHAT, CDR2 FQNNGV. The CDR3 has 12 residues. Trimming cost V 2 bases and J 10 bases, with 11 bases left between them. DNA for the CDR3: TGTGCCAGCAGCTTATTCGGGGGACGAGCTTTCTTT. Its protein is CASSLFGGRAFF.

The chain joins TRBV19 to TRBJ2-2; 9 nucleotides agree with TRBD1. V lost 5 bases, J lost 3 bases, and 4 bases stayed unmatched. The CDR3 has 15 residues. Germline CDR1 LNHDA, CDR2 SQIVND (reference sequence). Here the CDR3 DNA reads TGTGCCAGTAGTCCTACAGGGGGCGACACCGGGGAGCTGTTTTTT. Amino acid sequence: CASSPTGGDTGELFF.

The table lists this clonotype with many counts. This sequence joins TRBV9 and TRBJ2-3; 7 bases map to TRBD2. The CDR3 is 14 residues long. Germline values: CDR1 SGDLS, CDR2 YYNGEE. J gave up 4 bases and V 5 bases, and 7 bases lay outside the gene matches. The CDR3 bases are TGTGCCAGCAGGAGTCCGGGAGGCGCAGATACGCAGTATTTT. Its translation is CASRSPGGADTQYF.

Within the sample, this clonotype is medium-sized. The CDR3 sequence is CASSIAAVTGPNVLTF. CDR3 sequence (DNA): TGTGCCAGTAGTATAGCCGCGGTGACAGGTCCCAACGTCCTGACTTTC. V gene TRBV19 combines with J gene TRBJ2-6; D is possibly TRBD1 (6 bases). Per the germline V gene, CDR1 is LNHDA and CDR2 is SQIVND (reference sequence). Trimming cost V 1 base and J 8 bases, with 15 bases left between them. CDR3 size: 16 residues.

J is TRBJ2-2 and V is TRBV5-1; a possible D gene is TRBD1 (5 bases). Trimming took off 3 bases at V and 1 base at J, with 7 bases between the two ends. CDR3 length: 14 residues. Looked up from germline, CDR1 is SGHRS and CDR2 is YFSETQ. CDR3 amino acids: CASSSQGNTGELFF. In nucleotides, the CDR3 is TGCGCCAGCAGCTCCCAGGGGAACACCGGGGAGCTGTTTTTT.

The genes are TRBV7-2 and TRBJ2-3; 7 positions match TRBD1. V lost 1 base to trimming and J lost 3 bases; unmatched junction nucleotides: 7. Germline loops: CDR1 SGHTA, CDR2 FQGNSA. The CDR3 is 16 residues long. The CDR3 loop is CASSLEGTDPTDTQYF. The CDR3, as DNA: TGTGCCAGCAGCTTAGAGGGGACAGACCCAACAGATACGCAGTATTTT.

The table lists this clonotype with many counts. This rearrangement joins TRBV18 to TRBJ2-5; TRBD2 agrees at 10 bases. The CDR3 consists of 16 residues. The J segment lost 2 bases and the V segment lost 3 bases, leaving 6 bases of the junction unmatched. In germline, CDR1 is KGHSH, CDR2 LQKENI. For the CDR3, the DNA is TGTGCCAGCTCACCGAGAGGAGCGGGGGGGCAAGAGACCCAGTACTTC. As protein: CASSPRGAGGQETQYF.

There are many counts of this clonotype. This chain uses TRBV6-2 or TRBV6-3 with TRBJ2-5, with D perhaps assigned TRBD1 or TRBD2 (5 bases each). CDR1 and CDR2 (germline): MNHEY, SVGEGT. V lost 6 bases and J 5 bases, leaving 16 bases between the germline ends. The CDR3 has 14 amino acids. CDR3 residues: CASSRAGGEETQYF. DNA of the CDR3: TGTGCCAGCAGCAGGGCAGGTGGGGAGGAGACCCAGTACTTC.

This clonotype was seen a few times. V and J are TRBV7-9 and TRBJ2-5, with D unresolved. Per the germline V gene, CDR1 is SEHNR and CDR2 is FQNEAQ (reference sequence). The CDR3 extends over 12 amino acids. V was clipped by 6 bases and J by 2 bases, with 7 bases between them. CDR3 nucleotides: TGTGCCAGCAGTCGTCCTCAAGAGACCCAGTACTTC. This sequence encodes CASSRPQETQYF.

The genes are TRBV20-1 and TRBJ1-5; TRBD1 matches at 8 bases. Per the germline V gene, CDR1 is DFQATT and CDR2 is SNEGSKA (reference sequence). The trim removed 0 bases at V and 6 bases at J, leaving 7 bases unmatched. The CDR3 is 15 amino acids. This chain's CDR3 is CSARDRRTGFQPQHF. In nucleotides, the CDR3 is TGCAGTGCTAGAGATCGGAGGACAGGGTTTCAGCCCCAGCATTTT.

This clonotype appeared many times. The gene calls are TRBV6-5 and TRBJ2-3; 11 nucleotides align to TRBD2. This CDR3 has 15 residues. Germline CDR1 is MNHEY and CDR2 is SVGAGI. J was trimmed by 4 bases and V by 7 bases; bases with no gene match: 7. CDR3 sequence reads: CASTIAGGPADTQYF. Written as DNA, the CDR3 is TGTGCCAGCACCATAGCGGGGGGGCCCGCAGATACGCAGTATTTT.

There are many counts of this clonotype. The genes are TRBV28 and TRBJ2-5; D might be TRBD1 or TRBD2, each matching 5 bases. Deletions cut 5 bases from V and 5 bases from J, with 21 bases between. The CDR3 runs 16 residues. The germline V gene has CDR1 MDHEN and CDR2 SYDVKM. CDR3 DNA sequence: TGTGCCAGCAGTGGAGAACCGGGACGGCGAAGGGAGACCCAGTACTTC. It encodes CASSGEPGRRRETQYF.

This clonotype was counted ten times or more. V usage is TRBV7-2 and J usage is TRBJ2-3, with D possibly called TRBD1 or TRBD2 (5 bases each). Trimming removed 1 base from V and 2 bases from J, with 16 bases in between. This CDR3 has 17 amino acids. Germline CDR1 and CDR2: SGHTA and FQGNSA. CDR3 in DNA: TGTGCCAGCAGCTTAGGTTCAGGGACCTTCTACACAGATACGCAGTATTTT. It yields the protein CASSLGSGTFYTDTQYF.

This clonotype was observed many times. CDR3 DNA: TGTGCCAGCAGCACCCGGACAGGGGGTGGCTACGAGCAGTACTTC. Encoded protein: CASSTRTGGGYEQYF. The V and J genes are TRBV7-2 and TRBJ2-7, with 10 bases aligning to TRBD1. The length of the CDR3 is 15 residues. With V trimmed by 5 bases and J by 3 bases, 7 bases remained unmatched. Germline CDR1 and CDR2: SGHTA and FQGNSA.

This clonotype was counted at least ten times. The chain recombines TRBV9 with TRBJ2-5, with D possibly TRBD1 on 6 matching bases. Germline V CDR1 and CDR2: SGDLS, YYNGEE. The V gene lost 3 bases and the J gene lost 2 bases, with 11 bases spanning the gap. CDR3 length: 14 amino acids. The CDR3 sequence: CASSAIGGQETQYF. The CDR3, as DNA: TGTGCCAGCAGCGCCATAGGGGGTCAAGAGACCCAGTACTTC.

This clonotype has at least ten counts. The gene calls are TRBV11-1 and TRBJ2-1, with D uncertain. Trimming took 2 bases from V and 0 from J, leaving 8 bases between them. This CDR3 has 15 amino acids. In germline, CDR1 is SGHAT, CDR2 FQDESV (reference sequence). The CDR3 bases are TGTGCCAGCAGCTTAAGTTCCAGCTCCTACAATGAGCAGTTCTTC. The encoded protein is CASSLSSSSYNEQFF.

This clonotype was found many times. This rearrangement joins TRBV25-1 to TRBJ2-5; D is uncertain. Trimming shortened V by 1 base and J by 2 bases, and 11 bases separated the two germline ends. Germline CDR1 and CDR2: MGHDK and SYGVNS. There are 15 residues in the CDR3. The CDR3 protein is CASSESKGGQETQYF. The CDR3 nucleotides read TGTGCCAGCAGTGAATCAAAGGGCGGACAAGAGACCCAGTACTTC.

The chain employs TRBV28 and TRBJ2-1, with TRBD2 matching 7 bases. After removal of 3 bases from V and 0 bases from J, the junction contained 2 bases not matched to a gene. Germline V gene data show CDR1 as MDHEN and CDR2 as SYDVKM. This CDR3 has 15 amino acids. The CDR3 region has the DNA TGTGCCAGCAGTTTGCGGGGGAGCTCCTACAATGAGCAGTTCTTC. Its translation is CASSLRGSSYNEQFF.

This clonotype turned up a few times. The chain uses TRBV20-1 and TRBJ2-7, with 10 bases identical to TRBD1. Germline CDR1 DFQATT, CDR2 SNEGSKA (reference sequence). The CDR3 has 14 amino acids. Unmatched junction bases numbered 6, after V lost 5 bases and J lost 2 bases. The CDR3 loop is CSAAGQGTPYEQYF. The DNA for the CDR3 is TGCAGTGCTGCGGGACAGGGGACCCCCTACGAGCAGTACTTC.

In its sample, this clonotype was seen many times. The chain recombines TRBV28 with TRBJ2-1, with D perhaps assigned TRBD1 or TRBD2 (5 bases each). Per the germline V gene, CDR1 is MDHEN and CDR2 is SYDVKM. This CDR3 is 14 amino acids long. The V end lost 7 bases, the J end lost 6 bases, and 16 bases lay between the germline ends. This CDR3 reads CASTFDGASNEQFF. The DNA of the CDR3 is TGTGCCAGCACCTTTGACGGGGCCTCCAATGAGCAGTTCTTC.

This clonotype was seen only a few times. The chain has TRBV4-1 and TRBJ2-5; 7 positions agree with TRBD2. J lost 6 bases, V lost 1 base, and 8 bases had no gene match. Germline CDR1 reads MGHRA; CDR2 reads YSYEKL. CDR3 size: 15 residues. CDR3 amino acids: CASSQGRGVFQTQYF. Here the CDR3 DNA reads TGCGCCAGCAGCCAAGGCCGGGGGGTCTTCCAGACCCAGTACTTC.

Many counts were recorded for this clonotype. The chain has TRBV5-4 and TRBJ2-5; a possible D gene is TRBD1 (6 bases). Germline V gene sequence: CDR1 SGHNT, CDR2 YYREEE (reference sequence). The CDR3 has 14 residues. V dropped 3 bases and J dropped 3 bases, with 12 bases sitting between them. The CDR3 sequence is CASSSGHNEETQYF. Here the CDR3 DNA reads TGTGCCAGCAGCTCGGGACATAACGAAGAGACCCAGTACTTC.

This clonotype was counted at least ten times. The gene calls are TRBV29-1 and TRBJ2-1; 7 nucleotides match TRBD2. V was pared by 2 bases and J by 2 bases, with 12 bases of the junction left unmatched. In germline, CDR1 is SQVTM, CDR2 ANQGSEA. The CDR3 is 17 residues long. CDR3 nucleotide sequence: TGCAGCGTTGAAACACCCCTACTAGCGTTCACCTACAATGAGCAGTTCTTC. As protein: CSVETPLLAFTYNEQFF.